This TCR beta chain was identified during a study of beta chain features in type 1 diabetes. Sequencing targeted expressed TCRB transcripts, as all isolated RNA had been reverse transcribed. Assay used: immunoSEQ multiplex PCR; TCRdb lists only in-frame clones, some missing. The profile shows 200,000 to 250,000 clones, roughly 30% of them singletons. The trim removed 7 bases at V and 2 bases at J, leaving 15 bases unmatched. Germline assignment: CDR1 MDHEN and CDR2 SYDVKM. CDR3 size: 19 residues. J is TRBJ2-6 and V is TRBV28; 9 bases are shared with TRBD1. The receptor's source is a man between 25 and 39 years old in good health. Source material: central memory CD4+ T cells from blood. CDR3 bases: TGTGCCAGCACCCGGATCAGTCCGGGACAGGGTGCTGGGGCCAACGTCCTGACTTTC. The encoded protein is CASTRISPGQGAGANVLTF.